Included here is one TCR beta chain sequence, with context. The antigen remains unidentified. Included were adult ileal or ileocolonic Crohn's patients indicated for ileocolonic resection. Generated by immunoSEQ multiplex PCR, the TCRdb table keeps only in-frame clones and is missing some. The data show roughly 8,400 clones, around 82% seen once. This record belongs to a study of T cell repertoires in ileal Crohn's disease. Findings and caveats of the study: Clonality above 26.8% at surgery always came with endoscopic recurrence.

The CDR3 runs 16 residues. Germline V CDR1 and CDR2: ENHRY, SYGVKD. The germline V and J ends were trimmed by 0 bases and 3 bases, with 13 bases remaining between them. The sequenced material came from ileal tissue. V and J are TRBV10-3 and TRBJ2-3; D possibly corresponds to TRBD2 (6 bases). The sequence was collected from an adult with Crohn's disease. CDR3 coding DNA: TGTGCCATCAGTGAGTCGCCGGGAGAAGGAACAGATACGCAGTATTTT. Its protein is CAISESPGEGTDTQYF.